This TCR beta chain was captured in a study of STAT3 mutations in large granular lymphocyte leukemia. Study-level points and caveats: Persisting codominant clonotypes may have hidden a small pathogenic clone. Treatment regimens differed across patients between samplings. In T-cell large granular lymphocyte leukemia, about half of patients showed multiple immunodominant subclonotypes.

Regarding this clone: Antigen unknown.

Assay: immunoSEQ multiplex PCR; the TCRdb copy retains only in-frame clones and omits some. The sample lists under 15,000 clones, about 88% occurring once. The clonotype originates from a man aged 40-50 years with T-cell large granular lymphocyte leukemia. Some clones in this sample may be carry-over from other donors' samples. Sequenced input: peripheral blood mononuclear cells.

In DNA, the CDR3 is TGTGCCAGCAGCTTACTGGGACAGGGGGCTTATGGCTACACCTTC. Translated: CASSLLGQGAYGYTF. The V call is TRBV7-9, the J call TRBJ1-2; 12 nucleotides match TRBD1. There are 15 residues in the CDR3. The V and J ends lost 2 bases and 5 bases, in that order; junction bases with no gene match: 3. CDR1 SEHNR and CDR2 FQNEAQ come from the germline V gene (reference sequence).